The entry below gives a single T cell receptor beta chain sequence along with its context. In its sample, this clone was seen a few times. What antigen it recognizes has not been identified. The sample holds no much larger clone one base away, and base qualities are not on file. The same CDR3 also results from other DNA sequences found in this sample. V ends up 2 bases short and J 6 bases short, with an unmatched junction base count of 10. The germline V gene encodes CDR1 SGHRS and CDR2 YFSETQ. The CDR3 runs 16 amino acids, cysteine and phenylalanine included. Only the CDR3 part of the read is kept: 48 bases, read in frame from the first base. The library was built by means of the immunoSEQ multiplex PCR assay. The multiplex PCR relied on a mix of 60 forward primers for TCR Vbeta segments and 13 reverse primers for TCR Jbeta segments. The CDR3 region of rearranged TCR beta genes was amplified from genomic DNA with a multiplex PCR assay. The Illumina HiSeq System was used to sequence the amplified TCR beta libraries as 87-base-pair reads. Per the source publication's procedure: Across the 700 or so repertoires, a later analysis counted about 81 million unique TCR beta chains, 9.5 million to 13 million of which were shared by at least two donors. A nearest-neighbor algorithm error-corrected the raw reads and collapsed the reads into unique sequences, merging closely related sequences to remove PCR and sequencing errors. To assign V, D and J gene segments, CDR3 sequences were aligned to IMGT reference sequences. For a sequence to be retained, a match of at least six nucleotides to both a V gene segment and a J gene segment was required. Rearrangements were classified as productive when the CDR3 lacked stop codons and remained in frame with V and J, and all other rearrangements were classified as non-productive. Following IMGT convention, CDR3 was defined as the stretch from the second conserved V-encoded cysteine up to the conserved J-encoded phenylalanine. In an earlier analysis of around 570 of the donors, sequences lacking an unambiguous match to a single V gene segment were excluded. In an earlier analysis of 587 of the donors, a V segment was called functional when productive rearrangements were above 56.7%, and segregating when the standard deviation between donors exceeded 5%. A statistical classification framework was developed to diagnose cytomegalovirus status using the catalog of TCR beta chain sequences. In a later analysis, TCR nucleotide sequences were compared against IMGT/GENE-DB human TR gene sequences so that V and J genes could be assigned. In a later analysis, CDR3 sequences and most-parsimonious VDJ recombination scenarios were assigned using the TCRdist pipeline. In a later analysis, every TCR beta chain was defined by the combination of its CDR3 amino acid sequence and its V-gene family, and reads without a unique V-gene family were dropped. As a way to deal with suspected cross-contamination and a sequencing artifact, a later analysis dropped hundreds of nucleotide sequences that were highly shared and had low generation probability. In a later analysis, a clonal expansion index for each public chain was calculated from normalized within-repertoire ranks of inferred template counts. In a later analysis, generation probabilities were computed with a VDJ recombination model fitted to out-of-frame rearrangements, and the resulting probabilities were checked against IGoR. Hypergeometric tests were used in a later analysis to score TCR-TCR, TCR-HLA and TCR-CMV co-occurrence, with a repertoire-size bias correction applied to the TCR pairs. A later analysis estimated false discovery rates by permuting HLA or CMV assignments 20 times. In a later analysis, co-occurring TCRs were grouped using DBSCAN, and TCRdist sequence similarity was added for clustering within HLA-allele-positive subsets. Repertoires with fewer than 30,000 or more than 120,000 public chains were left out of co-occurrence clustering, as were five repertoires with anomalous nucleotide sharing. TCRdb stores this immuneACCESS table with in-frame sequences only. Part of the clones is absent; in the studies checked, under half of the shortfall reflects unresolved V genes, and no reason is known for the rest. D and trimming come from the DNA, and the V and J calls and clone size come from that table. The sample records about 180,000 clones, 77% of which are singletons. The ten most abundant clones make up 3% to 4.5% of the sample.

The data belong to a study of cytomegalovirus exposure and HLA in healthy donors (dated by TCRdb to the late 2010s). Background on the whole study: In an earlier analysis of roughly 500 of the donors, under 300 Gb of sequence data and some 100 million unique TCR beta sequences from about 180 million T cells were reported. Roughly 300 gigabases of sequencing data and approximately 91 million unique TCR sequences made up an early release that covered some 640 HLA-typed donors. Among the roughly 390 genotyped donors, approximately 77% belonged to the genetic ancestry cluster associated with self-reported Caucasian donors. The study aimed to test whether signatures of past pathogen exposure could be identified by cataloging public T cell receptors. The study used immunosequencing to profile the T cell repertoires of under 700 subjects and linked those repertoires to cytomegalovirus serostatus. A separate validation cohort of roughly 130 different subjects was used in addition to the roughly 620-subject first cohort. To predict cytomegalovirus infection status, the study combined high-throughput TCR immunosequencing, statistical association of individual TCRs with disease status, and machine learning. In a later analysis, previously published TCR beta repertoires from some 640 donors were re-analyzed and high-resolution HLA genotyping was added so that TCR occurrence patterns could be studied. In the later analysis, no new phenotypic data were used to find candidate immune exposures; instead, reliance was placed on TCR beta sequences and their occurrence across donors. In an earlier analysis of more than 550 of the donors, high-throughput TCR beta sequencing was used to judge whether each TCR beta V gene segment behaved as functional or pseudogenic. Donor age, sex, ethnicity and CMV serostatus were compiled together with the repertoire data. A later genetic analysis took genome-wide SNP genotypes for about 55% of the 666 donors and used that subset as a discovery cohort. All discovery cohort repertoires had been generated using a single sequencing platform. HLA typing covered class I and class II loci at four-digit resolution. Typing coverage differed by locus: A, B, C, DRB1 and DQB1 were typed in roughly 620-640 donors, DQA1 in about 500, DPA1 in nearly 610, and DPB1 in roughly 450. About five DR-DQ haplotypes were handled as single units for association and clustering because linkage in the cohort was strong. Among a few hundred genotyped donors of the cohort, an average of 235,054 unique TCR beta nucleotide sequences were sequenced per donor, around 18% of them non-productive. Overall study results and their limits: Roughly uniform sequencing depth across donors was assumed in presence/absence analyses, although this assumption may not hold. Several of the top co-occurrence clusters appeared to be linked to parvovirus B19, influenza, CMV and Epstein-Barr virus, according to a later analysis. V-gene and J-gene trimming of TCR beta chains was associated with a missense DCLRE1C variant in a later genetic analysis, and the association was replicated in an independent cohort. In an earlier analysis of 500 to 650 of the donors, most TCR beta V segments appeared in productive rearrangements about 87% or about 30% of the time, broadly matching IMGT annotations. The authors suggested that the approach could potentially be extended to other disease states and immunological phenotypes. Because the 87-base-pair reads could not distinguish some IMGT-functional V segments, including TRBV6-2 and TRBV6-3, those segments were excluded. In a later analysis, most CMV-associated TCR beta chains were found to appear HLA-restricted, with HLA associations seemingly driven largely by CMV exposure. Because HLA typing was missing for some donors at each locus, association tests included only the typed subset. Immune exposure information for the cohort was limited to CMV serostatus. The classifier was reported to diagnose cytomegalovirus status with high specificity and sensitivity in both the original and validation cohorts. In a later analysis, the rate of TCR association differed among HLA loci, with DRB1 alleles having the most associated TCRs and HLA-C alleles having the fewest. The sequencing pipeline was judged likely to have produced a cluster of highly shared sequence variants as a technical artifact. In this cohort, only TCR beta chains were sequenced, and detectable features were limited by the absence of alpha or paired-chain data. A later analysis associated some 17,000 TCR beta sequences with specific HLA alleles at a false discovery rate of 0.05. Assigning TCR associations to individual alleles was difficult when HLA alleles, especially DR and DQ, strongly co-occurred. A further reported finding was that TCR beta sequences accurately predicted the HLA-A and HLA-B alleles for most subjects in the first cohort. A few of the identified cytomegalovirus-associated TCR beta chains were confirmed in vitro to be specific for cytomegalovirus antigens. A later analysis found that HLA-associated TCR beta chains were more clonally expanded and had lower generation probabilities than equally common non-associated chains. According to a later genetic analysis, donors in an Asian-associated ancestry cluster had fewer N-insertions in productive TCRs than the approximately 710-donor mean. Across donors, most TCR sequences were observed very rarely, whereas some public TCRs were present in many individuals. A total of fewer than 200 TCR beta chains were listed by the study as associated with cytomegalovirus. Because counts were too low, about 18 rarely observed V segments, including chromosome 9 orphons, were excluded from the earlier analysis of 587 of the donors. Correlated functional status among segregating V segments might be attributable to linkage disequilibrium, but an unknown experimental factor could not be ruled out.

The cohort was made up of approximately 700 healthy bone marrow donors. Cohort members were all nominally healthy when sampled, although unrecorded immune exposures were likely present. The donor was CMV seropositive and belonged to the group of 250 to 350 seropositive cohort members. A peripheral blood sample was provided by each donor, and peripheral blood mononuclear cells were used for TCR beta sequencing. The Qiagen DNeasy Blood Extraction Kit was used to extract genomic DNA from the blood cell samples. The sequence was obtained from a woman between 55 and 75 years old in good health and CMV-seropositive. Recombination linked TRBV5-1 to TRBJ2-1; a stretch of 8 junction bases matches TRBD1. The sequenced sample was PBMCs. The CDR3 reads as follows: CASSFTGTGLVNEQFF. The bases are TGCGCCAGCAGCTTTACCGGGACAGGACTTGTCAATGAGCAGTTCTTC. With the portions outside the CDR3 filled from the reference TRBV5-1 and TRBJ2-1 genes, the complete variable region becomes KAGVTQTPRYLIKTRGQQVTLSCSPISGHRSVSWYQQTPGQGLQFLFEYFSETQRNKGNFPGRFSGRQFSNSRSEMNVSTLELGDSALYLCASSFTGTGLVNEQFFGPGTRLTVL.